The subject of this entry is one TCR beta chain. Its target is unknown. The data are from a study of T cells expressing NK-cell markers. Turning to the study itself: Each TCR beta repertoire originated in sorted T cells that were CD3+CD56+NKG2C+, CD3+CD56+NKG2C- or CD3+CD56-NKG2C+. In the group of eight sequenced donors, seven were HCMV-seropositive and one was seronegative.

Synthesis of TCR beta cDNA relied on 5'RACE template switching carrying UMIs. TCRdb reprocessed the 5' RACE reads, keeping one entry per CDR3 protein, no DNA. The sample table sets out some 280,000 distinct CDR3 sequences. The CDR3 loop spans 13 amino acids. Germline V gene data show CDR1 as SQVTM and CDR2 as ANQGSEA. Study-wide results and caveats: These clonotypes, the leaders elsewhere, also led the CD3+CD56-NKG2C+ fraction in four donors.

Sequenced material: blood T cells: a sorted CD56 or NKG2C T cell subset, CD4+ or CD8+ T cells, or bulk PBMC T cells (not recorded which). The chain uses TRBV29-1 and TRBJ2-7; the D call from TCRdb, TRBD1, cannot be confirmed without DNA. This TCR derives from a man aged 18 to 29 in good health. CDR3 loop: CSVEAGPPGEQYF.